This T cell receptor (beta chain) was identified during a study of T cells after yellow fever vaccination. Study conclusions and caveats: The study noted that FACS-sorted repertoires could contain abundant clonotypes contaminating from the bulk population. When the response was secondary, it was weaker but reached its peak faster, day 5 versus 15.

Concerning this clonotype: Antigen unknown.

TCR cDNA, made by 5'RACE template switching, carried an added universal primer site and UMIs. TCRdb itself ran the 5' RACE reads through MiXCR, one entry per CDR3 protein. The sample yields a few hundred thousand distinct CDR3 sequences, less than 20% seen once. The ends lost 7 bases at V and 8 bases at J; junction bases unmatched: 10. In germline, CDR1 is SQVTM, CDR2 ANQGSEA. CDR3 size: 13 residues. This sample comprised PBMCs, obtained 5 days after the first yellow fever vaccination. The rearrangement joins TRBV29-1 to TRBJ1-2; 10 bases fit TRBD1. The sequence was obtained from a man aged 18 to 29 who received the YFV17D yellow fever vaccine. Written as DNA, the CDR3 is TGCAGCGCCGAACCCACGACAGGGGGCGGCTACACCTTC. It specifies CSAEPTTGGGYTF.